This T cell receptor (beta chain) was sequenced for a study of blood T cells in healthy people across ages. For the study at large: For every two T cells, template switching captured about one barcoded beta molecule.

This clonotype was counted only a few times. Its matching antigen is unknown. Study outcomes and limitations: Per million T cells, TCR beta diversity dropped roughly linearly as age increased.

Germline V gene lookup returns CDR1 DFQATT and CDR2 SNEGSKA (reference sequence). V was trimmed by 0 bases and J by 4 bases, leaving 9 bases between them. This CDR3 is built from 13 residues. Drawing of peripheral blood yielded about 10 milliliters from each donor. A second PCR of 7 to 11 cycles used a sample-barcoded 5' primer and a J-beta primer mix. MiXCR, applied by TCRdb to the 5' RACE reads, yields one record per CDR3 protein. Counted here are approximately 810,000 distinct CDR3 sequences, 29% occurring once; the ten biggest clones make up approximately 15%. The V call is TRBV20-1, the J call TRBJ1-2; no clear D. The sequenced sample consisted of blood. This TCR was recovered from an elderly woman in good health. DNA of the CDR3: TGCAGTGCTAGAGATTGGCAGAGCTATGGCTACACCTTC. This encodes CSARDWQSYGYTF.